This T cell receptor beta chain was profiled in a study of cytomegalovirus exposure and HLA in healthy donors. Study-wide context: It was reported in a later analysis that the approximately 110 validation repertoires used the same platform as the approximately 670 first-cohort repertoires.

Points from the study as a whole: Cytomegalovirus association was listed for 150 or so TCR beta chains. For most TCR sequences rarity was the rule, although some public TCRs occurred in many donors.

Per germline, CDR1 SGDLS and CDR2 YYNGEE. The CDR3 sequence is 14 residues long. Germline trimming cut 3 bases from V and 3 bases from J; bases unmatched to any gene: 3. About this clone itself: Its antigen is as yet unknown.

Sequencing was performed with immunoSEQ multiplex PCR; in TCRdb, only in-frame clones are kept and a portion is missing. The sample has more than 200,000 clones; roughly 87% are singletons. The sequencing sample was made of PBMCs. The V and J genes are TRBV9 and TRBJ2-3, with TRBD1 matching over 8 bases. The sequence derives from a man between 18 and 35 years old in good health and CMV-seropositive. The CDR3 DNA follows: TGTGCCAGCAGCGCCCGGACAGGGACAGATACGCAGTATTTT. This sequence encodes CASSARTGTDTQYF.